Shown below are 24 T cell receptor beta chains from a single sample sequenced in a study of response to subunit inactivated influenza vaccine. TCRdb independently ran MiXCR on the RT-PCR reads; one entry per CDR3 protein. The sample carries more than 400,000 distinct CDR3 sequences, 10% to 11% recorded once. The sample here was PBMCs from blood, taken 40 to 50 days after vaccination. The receptors stem from a man aged 45 to 65 who received an inactivated influenza vaccine.

This clonotype was picked up a small number of times. One end of the junction is discordant with germline, which a read error may explain. CDR3 sequence reads: CASSPDSARAYDYTF. DNA for the CDR3: TGTGCCAGCAGTCCTGACAGCGCCCGGGCCTATGACTACACCTTC. The chain uses TRBV12-3 or TRBV12-4 and TRBJ1-2; D might be TRBD1 (5 bases). The CDR3 is made up of 15 amino acids.

This clonotype was observed at least ten times. The chain joins TRBV15 to TRBJ2-5; D is unclear. The V gene lost 0 bases and the J gene lost 2 bases, with 16 bases spanning the gap. The CDR3 spans 17 residues. The germline V gene encodes CDR1 LNHNV and CDR2 YYDKDF (reference sequence). The CDR3 protein is CATSRDVIVGTQETQYF. The DNA of the CDR3 is TGTGCCACCAGCAGAGATGTGATAGTCGGAACGCAAGAGACCCAGTACTTC.

This clonotype has a count of ten or more. The chain is built from TRBV15 and TRBJ2-7; 10 bases line up with TRBD1. The CDR3 extends over 15 amino acids. The V gene end was trimmed by 1 base and the J gene end by 7 bases; junction bases not matched to a gene: 7. Germline V gene data show CDR1 as LNHNV and CDR2 as YYDKDF (reference sequence). The CDR3 DNA follows: TGTGCCACCAGCAGAGGGACAGGGGGAAAGGGGGAGCAGTACTTC. Protein: CATSRGTGGKGEQYF.

The chain joins TRBV4-3 to TRBJ2-2; 8 bases agree with TRBD1. After removal of 3 bases from V and 1 base from J, the junction contained 1 base not matched to a gene. CDR3 size: 15 residues. The germline V gene has CDR1 LGHNA and CDR2 YSLEER. CDR3 nucleotide sequence: TGCGCCAGCAGCCACGGGACAGGGAACACCGGGGAGCTGTTTTTT. It translates to CASSHGTGNTGELFF.

There are a few counts of this clonotype. V usage is TRBV20-1 and J usage is TRBJ1-2; D is unresolved. In germline, CDR1 is DFQATT, CDR2 SNEGSKA (reference sequence). Trimming pared 6 bases from V and 5 bases from J, leaving 19 bases between. There are 14 residues in the CDR3. The CDR3 DNA sequence: TGCAGTGCCAGCCGGGTGCGGGAGGGTTATGGCTACACCTTC. Its protein product is CSASRVREGYGYTF.

This clonotype was found many times. The chain uses TRBV5-6 and TRBJ2-7, with 8 bases that match TRBD2. Germline-derived CDR1 and CDR2 are SGHDT and YYEEEE. V shed 4 bases, J shed 0 bases, and the junction held 3 bases outside the gene matches. CDR3 length: 14 residues. The CDR3 region is CASSKTSVSYEQYF. DNA of the CDR3: TGTGCCAGCAGCAAGACTAGCGTCTCCTACGAGCAGTACTTC.

J is TRBJ2-7 and V is TRBV20-1; 9 bases match TRBD2. Germline V gives CDR1 DFQATT, CDR2 SNEGSKA (reference sequence). The CDR3 is 16 amino acids. Trimming at V came to 0 bases and at J to 4 bases, leaving 10 bases not matched to a gene. This CDR3 reads CSARDEVAGAIYEQYF. DNA of the CDR3: TGCAGTGCTAGAGATGAGGTAGCGGGGGCCATATACGAGCAGTACTTC.

This clonotype was counted between two and nine times. The gene calls are TRBV27 and TRBJ1-4; D not certain. This CDR3 has 16 residues. Germline V gene sequence: CDR1 MNHEY, CDR2 SMNVEV (reference sequence). The ends were cut back, 2 bases at V and 4 bases at J, with 14 bases in the middle. CDR3 nucleotides: TGTGCCAGCAGTTTAGGTTTCGGGTACGATAATGAAAAACTGTTTTTT. Translating gives CASSLGFGYDNEKLFF.

The chain joins TRBV6-2 or TRBV6-3 to TRBJ2-1; D is unresolved. The V end lost 3 bases, the J end lost 0 bases, and 6 bases lay between the germline ends. The V gene's germline CDR1 is MNHEY and CDR2 SVGEGT. This CDR3 has 14 residues. The CDR3 spells CASSYVPSYNEQFF. The CDR3 nucleotides are TGTGCCAGCAGTTATGTCCCCTCCTACAATGAGCAGTTCTTC.

This chain uses TRBV20-1 with TRBJ2-3, with D unclear. Per the germline V gene, CDR1 is DFQATT and CDR2 is SNEGSKA (reference sequence). This CDR3 spans 11 amino acids. The V gene lost 5 bases and the J gene lost 0 bases, with 3 bases spanning the gap. Here the CDR3 reads CSAVSTDTQYF. As DNA, the CDR3 is TGCAGTGCTGTCAGCACAGATACGCAGTATTTT.

This clonotype was detected a few times. The chain combines TRBV9 with TRBJ2-3; perhaps D is TRBD1 or TRBD2 (5 bases each). The CDR3 is made up of 14 amino acids. CDR1 and CDR2 (germline): SGDLS, YYNGEE. Trimming took off 0 bases at V and 5 bases at J, with 10 bases between the two ends. CDR3 protein: CASSVAERGDTQYF. CDR3 DNA: TGTGCCAGCAGCGTAGCGGAGAGGGGAGATACGCAGTATTTT.

This clonotype has only a few counts. CDR3 in amino acids: CASKPGTSWQETQYF. CDR3 coding DNA: TGTGCCAGCAAACCCGGGACTAGCTGGCAAGAGACCCAGTACTTC. The chain links TRBV6-1 to TRBJ2-5, with 9 positions matching TRBD2. The germline V gene has CDR1 MNHNS and CDR2 SASEGT. V shed 7 bases, J shed 2 bases, and the junction held 8 bases outside the gene matches. This CDR3 has 15 residues.

V gene TRBV20-1 combines with J gene TRBJ2-3; D assignment may be TRBD1 or TRBD2 (6 bases each). V lost 0 bases and J lost 9, with 22 bases in between. This CDR3 contains 16 residues. Germline V gene lookup returns CDR1 DFQATT and CDR2 SNEGSKA (reference sequence). CDR3 protein: CSARDLARRGPNTQYF. CDR3 DNA: TGCAGTGCTAGAGATTTGGCCCGCCGGGGGCCAAACACGCAGTATTTT.

The chain has TRBV20-1 and TRBJ2-7; a weak D match, TRBD2 (6 bases). V dropped 3 bases and J dropped 4 bases, with 19 bases sitting between them. CDR3 length equals 15 residues. Germline loops: CDR1 DFQATT, CDR2 SNEGSKA (reference sequence). The CDR3 sequence: CSASGGERSRYEQYF. The CDR3, as DNA: TGCAGTGCTAGCGGGGGTGAGAGGAGTAGGTACGAGCAGTACTTC.

This clonotype was detected a few times. The chain carries TRBV29-1 and TRBJ2-7, with 7 bases matching TRBD1. Germline lookup yields CDR1 SQVTM and CDR2 ANQGSEA. V shed 8 bases and J 7 bases; nucleotides not matched to a gene: 11. The CDR3 totals 12 residues. Here the CDR3 DNA reads TGCAGCATAAGGACAGGACCCTTGGAGCAGTACTTC. Translated, it gives CSIRTGPLEQYF.

This clonotype has only a few counts. The chain has TRBV20-1 and TRBJ2-1, with D uncertain. V lost 3 bases and J lost 6, with 9 bases in between. The germline gives CDR1 DFQATT, CDR2 SNEGSKA (reference sequence). This CDR3 comprises 12 residues. In nucleotides, the CDR3 is TGCAGTGCTAGCAGACCCCCCAATGAGCAGTTCTTC. Its protein product is CSASRPPNEQFF.

A few counts support this clonotype. This sequence joins TRBV20-1 and TRBJ2-7; D gene unclear. Per germline, CDR1 DFQATT and CDR2 SNEGSKA (reference sequence). The CDR3 has 12 amino acids. The ends were cut back, 0 bases at V and 5 bases at J, with 8 bases in the middle. CDR3 coding DNA: TGCAGTGCTAGAGATCCCCAGCACGAGCAGTACTTC. Protein sequence: CSARDPQHEQYF.

This clonotype was seen a few times. The chain recombines TRBV4-1 with TRBJ2-7, with D tentatively TRBD1 (7 bases). Germline loops: CDR1 MGHRA, CDR2 YSYEKL. CDR3 length: 16 residues. V lost 5 bases and J 1 base, leaving 18 bases between the germline ends. In nucleotides, the CDR3 is TGCGCCAGCAGCGGAGAGAGACAGGGAGGTTCCTACGAGCAGTACTTC. It is translated as CASSGERQGGSYEQYF.

This clonotype was observed at least ten times. The genes are TRBV5-1 and TRBJ1-2; D perhaps matches TRBD1 (6 bases). The length of the CDR3 is 14 residues. Germline V lookup: CDR1 SGHRS, CDR2 YFSETQ. Trimming cost V 4 bases and J 2 bases, with 12 bases left between them. CDR3 residues: CASSVDRTNYGYTF. The CDR3 DNA reads TGCGCCAGCAGCGTAGACAGGACCAACTATGGCTACACCTTC.

In this sample, this clonotype turned up a few times. The chain recombines TRBV2 with TRBJ1-5, with unresolved D. Trimming shortened V by 4 bases and J by 5 bases, and 15 bases separated the two germline ends. Looked up from germline, CDR1 is SNHLY and CDR2 is FYNNEI. This CDR3 region has 15 residues. The CDR3 loop is CASSGLSRSDQPQHF. The CDR3 DNA follows: TGTGCCAGCAGTGGATTGTCGAGAAGCGATCAGCCCCAGCATTTT.

This chain uses TRBV7-2 with TRBJ2-3; 9 nucleotides match TRBD2. The CDR3 totals 16 residues. From germline, CDR1 is SGHTA and CDR2 FQGNSA. The J segment lost 4 bases and the V segment lost 1 base, leaving 6 bases of the junction unmatched. The CDR3, as DNA: TGTGCCAGCAGCTTAGTTCGCGGGGGGGGATCAGATACGCAGTATTTT. Translated, it gives CASSLVRGGGSDTQYF.

This clonotype has at least ten counts. The chain joins TRBV4-2 to TRBJ2-3, with D unclear. The length of the CDR3 is 13 residues. CDR1 is LGHNA, CDR2 YNFKEQ, per germline. Trimming took off 0 bases at V and 10 bases at J, with 11 bases between the two ends. As DNA, the CDR3 is TGTGCCAGCAGCCAAGAAACCCACCGGGCGCAGTATTTT. It yields the protein CASSQETHRAQYF.

In this sample, this clonotype turned up a few times. The chain combines TRBV20-1 with TRBJ2-4; 11 bases are a match to TRBD2. J was trimmed by 10 bases and V by 3 bases; bases with no gene match: 8. The length of the CDR3 is 14 residues. Germline V gene sequence: CDR1 DFQATT, CDR2 SNEGSKA (reference sequence). In nucleotides, the CDR3 is TGCAGTGCTAGGGAAACTAGCGGGGGACTAATTCAGTACTTC. Amino acid sequence: CSARETSGGLIQYF.

The CDR3 DNA sequence: TGCAGTGCTAGTGGTGTCTCGGCCGTATACGAGCAGTACTTC. Its protein product is CSASGVSAVYEQYF. V is TRBV20-1 and J is TRBJ2-7, with D unclear. The CDR3 extends over 14 amino acids. CDR1 is DFQATT, CDR2 SNEGSKA, per germline (reference sequence). The V gene lost 3 bases and the J gene lost 4 bases, with 16 bases spanning the gap.